These T cell receptor beta chains were read from a single sample in a study of CD8 T cells in Susac syndrome. MiXCR, applied by TCRdb to the immunoSEQ multiplex PCR reads, yields one record per CDR3 protein. The top ten clones hold 0.12% to 0.15% of a sample with around 160,000 distinct CDR3 sequences, 80% to 95% of them seen once. The sequencing input was CD4+ T cells from PBMCs. Every receptor here comes from a human donor in good health. CDR3s include the opening cysteine and the closing phenylalanine or tryptophan. Each record gives: J gene, V gene, CDR3 protein.

j_call: TRBJ2-1
v_call: TRBV7-2
cdr3_aa: CASSLGQYHNEQFF

j_call: TRBJ1-5
v_call: TRBV6-1
cdr3_aa: CASRNGQGLNQPQHF

j_call: TRBJ2-1
v_call: TRBV12-3/TRBV12-4
cdr3_aa: CASRTGRPYNEQFF

j_call: TRBJ2-3
v_call: TRBV18
cdr3_aa: CASSPRRGGDTQYF

j_call: TRBJ2-7
v_call: TRBV18
cdr3_aa: CASSPDRASGEQYF

j_call: TRBJ1-1
v_call: TRBV19
cdr3_aa: CASSLVDTEAFF

j_call: TRBJ1-2
v_call: TRBV5-1
cdr3_aa: CASSTDGNYGYTF

j_call: TRBJ2-2
v_call: TRBV24-1
cdr3_aa: CATSLNTGELFF

j_call: TRBJ2-5
v_call: TRBV19
cdr3_aa: CASSIAGQEGETQYF

j_call: TRBJ1-1
v_call: TRBV6-2/TRBV6-3
cdr3_aa: CASSAGLGWNTEAFF

j_call: TRBJ1-2
v_call: TRBV5-4
cdr3_aa: CASSPARDTYGYTF

j_call: TRBJ1-1
v_call: TRBV5-1
cdr3_aa: CASSRIDRGTEAFF

j_call: TRBJ1-2
v_call: TRBV2
cdr3_aa: CASNSSPYGYTF

j_call: TRBJ2-3
v_call: TRBV20-1
cdr3_aa: CSARDPTTSTDTQYF

j_call: TRBJ2-2
v_call: TRBV4-2
cdr3_aa: CASRQQVNTGELFF

j_call: TRBJ2-2
v_call: TRBV5-1
cdr3_aa: CASNPGQNTGELFF

j_call: TRBJ2-1
v_call: TRBV29-1
cdr3_aa: CSVTGTDNYNEQFF

j_call: TRBJ2-7
v_call: TRBV12-5
cdr3_aa: CASGPPDRGPDF

j_call: TRBJ1-2
v_call: TRBV12-3/TRBV12-4
cdr3_aa: CASSSLPGYTF

j_call: TRBJ2-7
v_call: TRBV7-6
cdr3_aa: CASSLVGPPQYF

j_call: TRBJ2-2
v_call: TRBV24-1
cdr3_aa: CATSGGTGELFF

j_call: TRBJ2-5
v_call: TRBV20-1
cdr3_aa: CSAWDSQETQYF

j_call: TRBJ2-1
v_call: TRBV20-1
cdr3_aa: CSANVTSGGAGEQFF

j_call: TRBJ2-6
v_call: TRBV4-2
cdr3_aa: CASSQEASGANVLTF

j_call: TRBJ1-1
v_call: TRBV29-1
cdr3_aa: CSVARTGGNAEAFF

j_call: TRBJ1-2
v_call: TRBV19
cdr3_aa: CASSLDSYEGGYTF

j_call: TRBJ1-5
v_call: TRBV7-8
cdr3_aa: CASSLASRGADQPQHF

j_call: TRBJ2-6
v_call: TRBV6-1
cdr3_aa: CGWSKRSVSGANVLTF